The rows below give T cell receptor beta chains drawn from one sample of a study of beta chain features in type 1 diabetes. Sequenced by immunoSEQ multiplex PCR; TCRdb stores in-frame clones only, minus some. The sample consists of fewer than 250,000 clones, over 9.5% of them appearing once. The sample was naive CD4+ T cells from blood. These TCRs come from a young woman in good health. Both conserved end residues are part of each CDR3. Fields, in order: V gene, clone size, J gene, D gene, CDR3 protein, CDR3 DNA. The D gene is left open where the match is weak. Rows give clone size only sometimes, using once, few, many, or a class for an expanded clone.

v_call: TRBV5-1
clone_size: -
j_call: TRBJ2-5
d_call: -
cdr3_aa: CASSLGDTKETQYF
cdr3_nt: TGCGCCAGCAGCTTGGGGGACACCAAAGAGACCCAGTACTTC

v_call: TRBV19
clone_size: -
j_call: TRBJ2-5
d_call: TRBD1
cdr3_aa: CASSTWGRGREETQYF
cdr3_nt: TGTGCCAGTAGTACCTGGGGCAGGGGGCGTGAAGAGACCCAGTACTTC

v_call: TRBV9
clone_size: -
j_call: TRBJ1-1
d_call: -
cdr3_aa: CASSVVGQNTEAFF
cdr3_nt: TGTGCCAGCAGCGTAGTTGGACAGAACACTGAAGCTTTCTTT

v_call: TRBV5-1
clone_size: few
j_call: TRBJ2-3
d_call: -
cdr3_aa: CASSPGEDTQYF
cdr3_nt: TGCGCCAGCAGCCCGGGGGAGGATACGCAGTATTTT

v_call: TRBV2
clone_size: -
j_call: TRBJ2-1
d_call: TRBD2
cdr3_aa: CASSGEGSYNEQFF
cdr3_nt: TGTGCCAGCAGCGGGGAGGGGTCCTACAATGAGCAGTTCTTC

v_call: TRBV28
clone_size: -
j_call: TRBJ2-7
d_call: TRBD1
cdr3_aa: CASSPDRDIAYEQYF
cdr3_nt: TGTGCCAGCAGTCCGGACAGGGATATCGCTTACGAGCAGTACTTC

v_call: TRBV30
clone_size: -
j_call: TRBJ1-3
d_call: -
cdr3_aa: CACSHKAGASGNTIYF
cdr3_nt: TGTGCCTGCTCGCATAAGGCGGGGGCCTCTGGAAACACCATATATTTT

v_call: TRBV6-1
clone_size: few
j_call: TRBJ1-1
d_call: -
cdr3_aa: CASSIHRVDTEAFF
cdr3_nt: TGTGCCAGCAGTATACACAGGGTAGACACTGAAGCTTTCTTT

v_call: TRBV6-4
clone_size: -
j_call: TRBJ1-1
d_call: TRBD1
cdr3_aa: CASRADRAINTEAFF
cdr3_nt: TGTGCCAGCAGAGCAGACAGGGCGATCAACACTGAAGCTTTCTTT

v_call: TRBV30
clone_size: few
j_call: TRBJ2-2
d_call: -
cdr3_aa: CAWRVAATGELFF
cdr3_nt: TGTGCCTGGAGGGTAGCGGCAACCGGGGAGCTGTTTTTT

v_call: TRBV10-3
clone_size: few
j_call: TRBJ2-1
d_call: TRBD2
cdr3_aa: CAISEVTSGGYNEQFF
cdr3_nt: TGTGCCATCAGTGAGGTAACTAGCGGGGGATACAATGAGCAGTTCTTC

v_call: TRBV30
clone_size: few
j_call: TRBJ1-1
d_call: -
cdr3_aa: CAWSGGPFMNTEAFF
cdr3_nt: TGTGCCTGGAGCGGAGGCCCGTTCATGAACACTGAAGCTTTCTTT

v_call: TRBV7-2
clone_size: many
j_call: TRBJ2-1
d_call: -
cdr3_aa: CASTSSPEQFF
cdr3_nt: TGTGCCAGCACTTCCAGTCCTGAGCAGTTCTTC